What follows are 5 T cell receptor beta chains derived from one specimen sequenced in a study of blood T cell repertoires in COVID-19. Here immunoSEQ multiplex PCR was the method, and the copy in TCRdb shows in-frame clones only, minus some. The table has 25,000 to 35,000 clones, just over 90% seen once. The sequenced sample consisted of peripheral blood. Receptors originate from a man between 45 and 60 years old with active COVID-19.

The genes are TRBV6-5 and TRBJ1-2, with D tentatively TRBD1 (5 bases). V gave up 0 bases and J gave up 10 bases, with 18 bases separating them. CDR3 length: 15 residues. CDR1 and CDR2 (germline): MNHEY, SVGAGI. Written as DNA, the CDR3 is TGTGCCAGCAGTTACTCTTCGGGACTTAGAAACGTCTACACCTTC. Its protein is CASSYSSGLRNVYTF.

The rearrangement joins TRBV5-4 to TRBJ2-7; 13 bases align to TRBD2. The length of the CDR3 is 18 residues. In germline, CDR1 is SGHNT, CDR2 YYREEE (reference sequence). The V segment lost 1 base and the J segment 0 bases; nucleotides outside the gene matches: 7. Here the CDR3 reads CASSLYPTSGRSSYEQYF. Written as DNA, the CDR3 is TGTGCCAGCAGCTTGTACCCGACTAGCGGGAGGAGCTCCTACGAGCAGTACTTC. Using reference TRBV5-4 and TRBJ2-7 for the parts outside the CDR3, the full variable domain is ETGVTQSPTHLIKTRGQQVTLRCSSQSGHNTVSWYQQALGQGPQFIFQYYREEENGRGNFPPRFSGLQFPNYSSELNVNALELDDSALYLCASSLYPTSGRSSYEQYFGPGTRLTVT.

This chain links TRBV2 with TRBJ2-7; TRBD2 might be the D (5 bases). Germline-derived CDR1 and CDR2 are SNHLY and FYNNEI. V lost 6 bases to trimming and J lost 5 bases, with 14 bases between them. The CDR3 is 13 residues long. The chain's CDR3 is CASRRELADEQYF. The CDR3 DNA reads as TGTGCCAGCAGAAGGGAGCTGGCTGACGAGCAGTACTTC.

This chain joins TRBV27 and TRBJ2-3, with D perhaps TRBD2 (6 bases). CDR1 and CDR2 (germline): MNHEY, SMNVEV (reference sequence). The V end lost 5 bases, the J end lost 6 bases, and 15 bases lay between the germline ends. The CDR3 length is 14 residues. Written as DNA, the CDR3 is TGTGCCAGCAGTCGGCGCGGGGTTGGGGATACGCAGTATTTT. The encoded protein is CASSRRGVGDTQYF.

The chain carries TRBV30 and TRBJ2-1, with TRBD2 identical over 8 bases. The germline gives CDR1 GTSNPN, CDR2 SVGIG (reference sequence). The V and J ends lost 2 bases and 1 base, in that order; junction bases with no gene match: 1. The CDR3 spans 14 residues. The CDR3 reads CAWSLAGSYNEQFF. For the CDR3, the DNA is TGTGCCTGGAGTTTAGCGGGATCCTACAATGAGCAGTTCTTC.